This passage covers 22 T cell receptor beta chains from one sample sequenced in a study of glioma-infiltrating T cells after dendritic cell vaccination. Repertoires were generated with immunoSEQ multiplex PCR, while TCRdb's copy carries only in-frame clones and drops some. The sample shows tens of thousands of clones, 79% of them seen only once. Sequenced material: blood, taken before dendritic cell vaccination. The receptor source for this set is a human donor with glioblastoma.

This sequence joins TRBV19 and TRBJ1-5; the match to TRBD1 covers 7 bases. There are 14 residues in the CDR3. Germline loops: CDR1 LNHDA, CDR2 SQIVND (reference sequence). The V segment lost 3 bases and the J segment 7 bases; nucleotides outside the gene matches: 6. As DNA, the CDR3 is TGTGCCAGTAGTATTGTCACAGGGGAACAGCCCCAGCATTTT. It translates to CASSIVTGEQPQHF.

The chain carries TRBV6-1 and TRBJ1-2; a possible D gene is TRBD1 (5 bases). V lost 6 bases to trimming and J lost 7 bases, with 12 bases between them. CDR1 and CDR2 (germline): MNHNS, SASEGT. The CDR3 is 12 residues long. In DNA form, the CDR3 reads TGTGCCAGCAGGCCAGGGAAGTCTGGCTACACCTTC. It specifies CASRPGKSGYTF.

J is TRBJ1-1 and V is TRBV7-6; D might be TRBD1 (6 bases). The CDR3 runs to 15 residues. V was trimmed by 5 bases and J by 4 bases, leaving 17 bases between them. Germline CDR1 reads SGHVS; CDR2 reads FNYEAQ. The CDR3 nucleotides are TGTGCCAGCAGCCCGGAACAGGGTCTAGGCACTGAAGCTTTCTTT. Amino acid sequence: CASSPEQGLGTEAFF.

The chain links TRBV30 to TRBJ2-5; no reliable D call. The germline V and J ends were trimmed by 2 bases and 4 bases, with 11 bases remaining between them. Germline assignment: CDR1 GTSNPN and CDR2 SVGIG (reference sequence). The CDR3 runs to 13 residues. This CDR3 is CAWSIFSGETQYF. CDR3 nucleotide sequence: TGTGCCTGGAGTATATTTTCGGGAGAGACCCAGTACTTC.

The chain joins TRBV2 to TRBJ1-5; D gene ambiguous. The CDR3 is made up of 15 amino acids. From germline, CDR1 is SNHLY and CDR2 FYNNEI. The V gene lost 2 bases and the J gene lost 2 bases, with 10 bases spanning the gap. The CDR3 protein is CASSEREDGNQPQHF. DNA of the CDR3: TGTGCCAGCAGTGAACGGGAAGATGGCAATCAGCCCCAGCATTTT.

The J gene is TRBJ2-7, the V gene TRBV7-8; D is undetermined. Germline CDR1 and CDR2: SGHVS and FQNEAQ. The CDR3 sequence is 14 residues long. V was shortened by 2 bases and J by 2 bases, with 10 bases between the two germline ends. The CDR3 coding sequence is TGTGCCAGCAGCTTACGAGCGTTGGCCTACGAGCAGTACTTC. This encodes CASSLRALAYEQYF.

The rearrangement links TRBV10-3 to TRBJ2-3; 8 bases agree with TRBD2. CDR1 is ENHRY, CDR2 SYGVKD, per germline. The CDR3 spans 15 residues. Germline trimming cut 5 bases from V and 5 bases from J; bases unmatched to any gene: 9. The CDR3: CAISQAGASGDTQYF. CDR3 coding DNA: TGTGCCATCAGTCAAGCGGGAGCCTCGGGAGATACGCAGTATTTT.

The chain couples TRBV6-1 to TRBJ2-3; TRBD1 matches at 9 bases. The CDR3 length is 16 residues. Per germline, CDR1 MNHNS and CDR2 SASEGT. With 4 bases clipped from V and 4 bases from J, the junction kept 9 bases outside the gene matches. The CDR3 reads CASSALRDRVSDTQYF. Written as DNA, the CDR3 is TGTGCCAGCAGTGCCCTCCGGGACAGGGTTTCAGATACGCAGTATTTT.

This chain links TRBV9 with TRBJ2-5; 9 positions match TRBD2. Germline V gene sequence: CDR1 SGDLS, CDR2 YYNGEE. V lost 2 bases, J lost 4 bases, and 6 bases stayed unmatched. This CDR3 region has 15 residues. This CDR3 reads CASSVAGGPRETQYF. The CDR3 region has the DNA TGTGCCAGCAGCGTCGCGGGAGGGCCTAGAGAGACCCAGTACTTC.

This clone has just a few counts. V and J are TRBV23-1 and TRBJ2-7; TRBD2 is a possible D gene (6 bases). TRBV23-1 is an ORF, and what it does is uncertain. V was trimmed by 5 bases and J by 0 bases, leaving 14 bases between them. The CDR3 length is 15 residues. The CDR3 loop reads CASSEYAGPSYEQYF. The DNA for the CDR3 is TGCGCCAGCAGTGAGTACGCGGGACCCTCCTACGAGCAGTACTTC.

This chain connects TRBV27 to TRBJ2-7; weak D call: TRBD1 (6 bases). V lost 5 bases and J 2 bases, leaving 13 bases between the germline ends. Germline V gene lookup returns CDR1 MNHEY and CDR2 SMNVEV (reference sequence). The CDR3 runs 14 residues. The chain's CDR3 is CASSRYRDTYEQYF. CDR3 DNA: TGTGCCAGCAGTAGGTACAGGGACACCTACGAGCAGTACTTC.

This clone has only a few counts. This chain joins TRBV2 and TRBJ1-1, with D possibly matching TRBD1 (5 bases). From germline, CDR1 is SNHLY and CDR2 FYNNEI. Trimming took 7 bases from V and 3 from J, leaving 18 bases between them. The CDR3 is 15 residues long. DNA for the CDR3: TGTGCCAGCACCCTCACCTCGCGGGGGGACACTGAAGCTTTCTTT. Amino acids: CASTLTSRGDTEAFF.

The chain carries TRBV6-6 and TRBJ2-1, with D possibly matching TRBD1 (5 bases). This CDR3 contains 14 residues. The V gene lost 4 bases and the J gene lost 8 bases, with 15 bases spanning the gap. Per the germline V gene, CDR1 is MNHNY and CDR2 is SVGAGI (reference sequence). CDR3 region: CASSSESRADEQFF. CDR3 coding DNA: TGTGCCAGCAGTTCCGAATCCAGGGCCGATGAGCAGTTCTTC.

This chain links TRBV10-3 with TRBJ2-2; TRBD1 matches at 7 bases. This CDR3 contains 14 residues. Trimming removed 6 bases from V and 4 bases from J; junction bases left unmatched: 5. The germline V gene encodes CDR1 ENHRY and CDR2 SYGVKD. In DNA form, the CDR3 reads TGTGCCATCAGACCGACAGGGCCCACCGGGGAGCTGTTTTTT. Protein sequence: CAIRPTGPTGELFF.

The CDR3 sequence is CAWSPSIANYGYTF. CDR3 DNA: TGTGCCTGGAGTCCCTCAATAGCTAACTATGGCTACACCTTC. The genes are TRBV30 and TRBJ1-2; D is uncertain. V lost 2 bases and J lost 0, with 10 bases in between. The CDR3 extends over 14 amino acids. Germline lookup yields CDR1 GTSNPN and CDR2 SVGIG (reference sequence).

CDR3 sequence: CASSPRQGVAFF. In DNA, the CDR3 is TGCGCCAGCAGCCCCCGACAGGGGGTAGCTTTCTTT. The chain carries TRBV4-1 and TRBJ1-1, with TRBD1 matching over 9 bases. The CDR3 loop spans 12 amino acids. J lost 10 bases, V lost 4 bases, and 4 bases had no gene match. Germline lookup yields CDR1 MGHRA and CDR2 YSYEKL.

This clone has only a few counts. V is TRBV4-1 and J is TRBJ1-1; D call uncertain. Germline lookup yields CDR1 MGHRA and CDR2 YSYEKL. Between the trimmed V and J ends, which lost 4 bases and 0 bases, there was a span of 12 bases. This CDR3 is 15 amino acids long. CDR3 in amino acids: CASSPLPHMNTEAFF. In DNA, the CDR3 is TGCGCCAGCAGCCCCCTGCCCCACATGAACACTGAAGCTTTCTTT.

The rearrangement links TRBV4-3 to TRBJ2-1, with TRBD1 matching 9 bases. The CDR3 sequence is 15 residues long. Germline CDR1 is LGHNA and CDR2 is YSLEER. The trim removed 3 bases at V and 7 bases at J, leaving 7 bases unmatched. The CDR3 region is CASSQDRGWRNEQFF. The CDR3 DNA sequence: TGCGCCAGCAGCCAGGACAGGGGTTGGAGAAATGAGCAGTTCTTC.

CDR3 sequence (DNA): TGTGCCAGCAGCCGGACAGGTCGCGAGCAGTACTTC. Its protein product is CASSRTGREQYF. The chain joins TRBV5-6 to TRBJ2-7, with 7 bases identical to TRBD1. Trimming took 4 bases from V and 6 from J; bases not matched to a gene: 4. The germline V gene encodes CDR1 SGHDT and CDR2 YYEEEE. The length of the CDR3 is 12 residues.

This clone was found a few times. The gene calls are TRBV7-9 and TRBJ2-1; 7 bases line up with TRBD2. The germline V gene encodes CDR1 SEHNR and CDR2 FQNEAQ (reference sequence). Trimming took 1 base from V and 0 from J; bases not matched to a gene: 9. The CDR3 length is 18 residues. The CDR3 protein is CASSLGSGMLYSYNEQFF. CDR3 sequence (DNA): TGTGCCAGCAGCTTAGGGAGCGGGATGCTTTACTCCTACAATGAGCAGTTCTTC.

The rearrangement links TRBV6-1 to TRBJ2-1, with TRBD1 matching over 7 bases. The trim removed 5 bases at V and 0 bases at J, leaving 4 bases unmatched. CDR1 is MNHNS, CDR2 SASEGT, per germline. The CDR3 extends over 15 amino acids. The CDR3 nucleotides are TGTGCCAGCAGTAAAGGGACAGCCTCCTACAATGAGCAGTTCTTC. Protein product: CASSKGTASYNEQFF.

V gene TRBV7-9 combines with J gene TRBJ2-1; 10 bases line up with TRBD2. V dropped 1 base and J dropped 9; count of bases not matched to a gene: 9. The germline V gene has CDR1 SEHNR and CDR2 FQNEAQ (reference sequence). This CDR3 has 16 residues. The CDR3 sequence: CASSLDLAGVSGEQFF. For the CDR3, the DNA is TGTGCCAGCAGCTTAGATCTAGCGGGAGTATCAGGTGAGCAGTTCTTC.